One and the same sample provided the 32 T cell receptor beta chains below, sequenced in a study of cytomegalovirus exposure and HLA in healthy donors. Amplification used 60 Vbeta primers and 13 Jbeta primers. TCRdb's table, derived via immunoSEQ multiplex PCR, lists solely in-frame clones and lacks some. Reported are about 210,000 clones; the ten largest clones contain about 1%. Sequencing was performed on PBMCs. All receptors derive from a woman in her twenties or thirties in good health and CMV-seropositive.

For the CDR3, the DNA is TGTGCCATCAGCTCGAAAACAGGAACCTACGAGCAGTACTTC. This gives the protein CAISSKTGTYEQYF. This rearrangement joins TRBV10-3 to TRBJ2-5; D possibly corresponds to TRBD1 (5 bases). Gene TRBJ2-7 matches the end of the DNA better, so the J call may be wrong. Germline CDR1 ENHRY, CDR2 SYGVKD. CDR3 length: 14 residues.

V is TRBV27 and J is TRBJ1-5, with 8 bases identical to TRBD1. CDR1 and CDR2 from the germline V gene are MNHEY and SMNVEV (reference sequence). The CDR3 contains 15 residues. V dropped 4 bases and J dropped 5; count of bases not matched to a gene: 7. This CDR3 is CASSSLQGGDQPQHF. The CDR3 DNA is TGTGCCAGCAGTTCGTTACAGGGGGGAGATCAGCCCCAGCATTTT.

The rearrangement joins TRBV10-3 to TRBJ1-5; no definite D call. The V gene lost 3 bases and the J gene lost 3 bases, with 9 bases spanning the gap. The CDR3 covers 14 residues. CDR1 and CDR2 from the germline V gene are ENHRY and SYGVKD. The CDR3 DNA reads TGTGCCATCAGTGACCCCCAGTTCAATCAGCCCCAGCATTTT. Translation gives CAISDPQFNQPQHF.

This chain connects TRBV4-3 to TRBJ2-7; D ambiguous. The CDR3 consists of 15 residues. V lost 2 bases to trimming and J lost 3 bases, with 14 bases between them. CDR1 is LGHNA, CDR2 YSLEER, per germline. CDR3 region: CASSQLLLPYYEQYF. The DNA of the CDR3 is TGCGCCAGCAGCCAACTTTTACTACCTTACTACGAGCAGTACTTC.

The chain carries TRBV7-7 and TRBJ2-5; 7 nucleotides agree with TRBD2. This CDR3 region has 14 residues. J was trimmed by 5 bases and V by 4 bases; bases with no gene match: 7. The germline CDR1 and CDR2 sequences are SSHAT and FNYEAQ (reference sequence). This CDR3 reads CASSSVAGTETQYF. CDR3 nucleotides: TGTGCCAGCAGCTCGGTAGCGGGTACGGAGACCCAGTACTTC.

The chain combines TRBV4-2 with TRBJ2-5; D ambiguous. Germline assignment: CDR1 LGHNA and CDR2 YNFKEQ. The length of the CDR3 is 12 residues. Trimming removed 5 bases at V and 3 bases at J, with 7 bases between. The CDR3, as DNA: TGTGCCAGCAGCTACTATAAAGAGACCCAGTACTTC. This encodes CASSYYKETQYF.

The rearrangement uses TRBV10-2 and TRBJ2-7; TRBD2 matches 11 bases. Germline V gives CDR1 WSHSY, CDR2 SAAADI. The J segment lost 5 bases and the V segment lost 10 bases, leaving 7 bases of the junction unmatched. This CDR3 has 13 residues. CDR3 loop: CATTLAGGHEQYF. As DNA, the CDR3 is TGCGCCACCACTCTAGCGGGAGGTCACGAGCAGTACTTC.

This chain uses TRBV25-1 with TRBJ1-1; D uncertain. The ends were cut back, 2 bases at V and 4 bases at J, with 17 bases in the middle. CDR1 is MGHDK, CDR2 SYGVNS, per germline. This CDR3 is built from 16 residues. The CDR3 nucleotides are TGTGCCAGCAGTGAACAGCGGGAAGCGTGGGCCACTGAAGCTTTCTTT. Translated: CASSEQREAWATEAFF.

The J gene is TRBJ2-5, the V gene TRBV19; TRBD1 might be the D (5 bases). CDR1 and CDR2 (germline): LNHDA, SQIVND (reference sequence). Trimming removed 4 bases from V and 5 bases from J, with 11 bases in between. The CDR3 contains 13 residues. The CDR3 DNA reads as TGTGCCAGTAGTAATGACAGTGGGGAGACCCAGTACTTC. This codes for CASSNDSGETQYF.

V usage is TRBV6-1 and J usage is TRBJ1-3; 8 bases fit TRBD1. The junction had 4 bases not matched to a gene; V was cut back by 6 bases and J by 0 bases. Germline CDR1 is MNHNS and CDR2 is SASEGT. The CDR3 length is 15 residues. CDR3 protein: CASRRQGHSGNTIYF. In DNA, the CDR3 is TGTGCCAGCAGGAGACAGGGGCACTCTGGAAACACCATATATTTT.

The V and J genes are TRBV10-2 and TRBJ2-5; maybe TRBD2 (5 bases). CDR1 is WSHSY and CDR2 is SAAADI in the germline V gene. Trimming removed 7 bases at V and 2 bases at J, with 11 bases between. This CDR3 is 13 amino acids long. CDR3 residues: CASTPSGQETQYF. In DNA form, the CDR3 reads TGCGCCAGCACTCCAAGCGGACAAGAGACCCAGTACTTC.

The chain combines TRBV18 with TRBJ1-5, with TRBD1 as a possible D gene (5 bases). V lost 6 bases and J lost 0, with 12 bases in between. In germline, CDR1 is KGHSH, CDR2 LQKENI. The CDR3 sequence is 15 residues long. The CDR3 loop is CASSPGRASNQPQHF. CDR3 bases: TGTGCCAGCTCTCCCGGCAGGGCTAGCAATCAGCCCCAGCATTTT. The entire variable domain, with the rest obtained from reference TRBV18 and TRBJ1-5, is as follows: NAGVMQNPRHLVRRRGQEARLRCSPMKGHSHVYWYRQLPEEGLKFMVYLQKENIIDESGMPKERFSAEFPKEGPSILRIQQVVRGDSAAYFCASSPGRASNQPQHFGDGTRLSIL.

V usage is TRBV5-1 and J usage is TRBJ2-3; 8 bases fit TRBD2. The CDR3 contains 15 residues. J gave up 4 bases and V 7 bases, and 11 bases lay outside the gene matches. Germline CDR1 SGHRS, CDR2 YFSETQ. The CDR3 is CASGARSGEADTQYF. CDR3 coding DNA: TGCGCCAGCGGGGCTCGTAGCGGGGAGGCAGATACGCAGTATTTT.

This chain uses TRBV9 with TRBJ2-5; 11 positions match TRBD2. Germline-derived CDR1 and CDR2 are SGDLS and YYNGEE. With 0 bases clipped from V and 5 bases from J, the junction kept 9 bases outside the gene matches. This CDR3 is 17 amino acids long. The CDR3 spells CASSVAPSGRSGETQYF. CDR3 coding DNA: TGTGCCAGCAGCGTAGCCCCTAGCGGGAGGTCAGGGGAGACCCAGTACTTC.

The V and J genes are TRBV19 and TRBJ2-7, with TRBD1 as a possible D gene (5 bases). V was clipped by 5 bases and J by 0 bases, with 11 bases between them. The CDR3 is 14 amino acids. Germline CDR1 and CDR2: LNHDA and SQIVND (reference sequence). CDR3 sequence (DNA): TGTGCCAGTAGTGGGGCAGCTAGCTCCTACGAGCAGTACTTC. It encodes CASSGAASSYEQYF. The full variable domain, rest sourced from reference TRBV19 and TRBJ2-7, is DGGITQSPKYLFRKEGQNVTLSCEQNLNHDAMYWYRQDPGQGLRLIYYSQIVNDFQKGDIAEGYSVSREKKESFPLTVTSAQKNPTAFYLCASSGAASSYEQYFGPGTRLTVT.

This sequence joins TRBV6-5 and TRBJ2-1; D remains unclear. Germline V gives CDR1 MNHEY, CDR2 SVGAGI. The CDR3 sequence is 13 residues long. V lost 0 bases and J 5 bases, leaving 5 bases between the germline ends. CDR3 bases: TGTGCCAGCAGTTACTCGACTGACAATGAGCAGTTCTTC. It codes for CASSYSTDNEQFF.

The DNA of the CDR3 is TGCGCCAGCAGCCAAGATGAGTACACGGGTACGCAGTATTTT. Protein product: CASSQDEYTGTQYF. The chain couples TRBV4-1 to TRBJ2-3; unclear D gene. Germline CDR1 MGHRA, CDR2 YSYEKL. The length of the CDR3 is 14 residues. The ends were cut back, 0 bases at V and 8 bases at J, with 12 bases in the middle.

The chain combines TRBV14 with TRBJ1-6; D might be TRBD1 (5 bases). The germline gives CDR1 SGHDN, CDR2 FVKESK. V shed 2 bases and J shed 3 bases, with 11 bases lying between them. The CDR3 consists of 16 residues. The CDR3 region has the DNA TGTGCCAGCAGCCAAACAGGTGGCGGCTATAATTCACCCCTCCACTTT. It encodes CASSQTGGGYNSPLHF.

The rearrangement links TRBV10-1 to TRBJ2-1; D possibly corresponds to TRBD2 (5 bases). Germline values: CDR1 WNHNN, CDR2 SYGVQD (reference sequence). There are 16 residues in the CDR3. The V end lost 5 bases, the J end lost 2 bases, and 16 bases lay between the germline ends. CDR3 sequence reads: CASSLARPGTYNEQFF. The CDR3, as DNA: TGCGCCAGCAGTTTAGCGCGACCGGGTACCTACAATGAGCAGTTCTTC.

CDR3 nucleotide sequence: TGTGCCACCACCCCGGGGGTGGACTCGACGACCGGGGAGCTGTTTTTT. As protein: CATTPGVDSTTGELFF. This chain connects TRBV7-6 to TRBJ2-2, with D perhaps matching TRBD2 (6 bases). The CDR3 length is 16 residues. The V gene lost 10 bases and the J gene lost 5 bases, with 23 bases spanning the gap. Germline CDR1 is SGHVS and CDR2 is FNYEAQ.

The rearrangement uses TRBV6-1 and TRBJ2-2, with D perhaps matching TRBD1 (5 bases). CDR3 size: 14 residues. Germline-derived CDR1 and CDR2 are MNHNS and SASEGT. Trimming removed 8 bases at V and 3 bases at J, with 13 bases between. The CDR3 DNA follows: TGTGCCAGCGGGCCGGACATATACACCGGGGAGCTGTTTTTT. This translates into CASGPDIYTGELFF.

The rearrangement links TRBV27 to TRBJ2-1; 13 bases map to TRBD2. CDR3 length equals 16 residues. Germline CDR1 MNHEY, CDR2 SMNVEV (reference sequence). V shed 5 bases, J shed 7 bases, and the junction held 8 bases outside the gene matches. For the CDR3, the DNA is TGTGCCAGCAGTCCCCGACTAGCGGGAGGTCAGAATGAGCAGTTCTTC. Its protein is CASSPRLAGGQNEQFF.

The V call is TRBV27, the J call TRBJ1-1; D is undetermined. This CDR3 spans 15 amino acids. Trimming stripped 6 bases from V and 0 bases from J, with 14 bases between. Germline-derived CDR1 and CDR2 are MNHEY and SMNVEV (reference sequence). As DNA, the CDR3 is TGTGCCAGCAGCCGCTGGGCACCCGTGAACACTGAAGCTTTCTTT. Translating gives CASSRWAPVNTEAFF.

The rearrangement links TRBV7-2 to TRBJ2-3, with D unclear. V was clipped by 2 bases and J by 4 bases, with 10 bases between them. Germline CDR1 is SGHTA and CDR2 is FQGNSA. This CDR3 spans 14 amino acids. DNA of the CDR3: TGTGCCAGCAGCTTATCCGGTCCTGCAGATACGCAGTATTTT. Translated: CASSLSGPADTQYF.

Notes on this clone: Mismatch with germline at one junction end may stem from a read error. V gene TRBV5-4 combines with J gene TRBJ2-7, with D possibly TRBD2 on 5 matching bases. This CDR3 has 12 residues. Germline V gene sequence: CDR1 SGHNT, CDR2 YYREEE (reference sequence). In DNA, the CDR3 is TGTGCCAGCAGCTTTGGTGGGTCTCGGGGTCCCTTC. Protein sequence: CASSFGGSRGPF.

The CDR3 here is CATRWSGSTDTQYF. The CDR3 DNA reads TGTGCCACGAGGTGGAGCGGCAGCACAGATACGCAGTATTTT. V is TRBV6-1 and J is TRBJ2-3; D is possibly TRBD2 (5 bases). The germline V and J ends were trimmed by 10 bases and 0 bases, with 14 bases remaining between them. CDR1 and CDR2 from the germline V gene are MNHNS and SASEGT. CDR3 length: 14 residues.

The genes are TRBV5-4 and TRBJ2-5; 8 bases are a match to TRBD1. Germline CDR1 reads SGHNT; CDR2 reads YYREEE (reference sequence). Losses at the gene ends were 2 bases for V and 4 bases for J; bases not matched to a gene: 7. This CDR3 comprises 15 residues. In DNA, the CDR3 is TGTGCCAGCAGCTTTAAACAGGGGGTGCGAGAGACCCAGTACTTC. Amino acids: CASSFKQGVRETQYF.

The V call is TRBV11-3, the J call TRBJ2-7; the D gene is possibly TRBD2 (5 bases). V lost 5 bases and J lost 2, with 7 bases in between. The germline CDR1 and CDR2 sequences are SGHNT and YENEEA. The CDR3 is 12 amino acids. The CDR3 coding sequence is TGTGCCAGCAGCATCGGGACCTACGAGCAGTACTTC. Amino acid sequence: CASSIGTYEQYF.

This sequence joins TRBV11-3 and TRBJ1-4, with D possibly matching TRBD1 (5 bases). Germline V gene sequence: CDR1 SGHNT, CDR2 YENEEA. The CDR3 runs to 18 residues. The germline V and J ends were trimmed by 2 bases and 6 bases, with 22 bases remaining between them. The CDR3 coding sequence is TGTGCCAGCAGCTTACGGTGGCAGGGTGGTAGTCGAGATGAAAAACTGTTTTTT. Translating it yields CASSLRWQGGSRDEKLFF.

The CDR3 reads CATSRSLGGAKNIQYF. The CDR3 DNA reads TGTGCCACCAGCAGATCCCTCGGCGGGGCCAAAAACATTCAGTACTTC. The chain carries TRBV15 and TRBJ2-4, with a tentative D call TRBD2 (5 bases). There are 16 residues in the CDR3. The V end lost 2 bases, the J end lost 1 base, and 12 bases lay between the germline ends. Germline CDR1 reads LNHNV; CDR2 reads YYDKDF (reference sequence).

CDR3: CASKGASSYNEQFF. The DNA of the CDR3 is TGTGCCAGTAAGGGGGCTTCGTCCTACAATGAGCAGTTCTTC. V and J are TRBV6-5 and TRBJ2-1, with TRBD1 matching over 7 bases. V lost 9 bases, J lost 1 base, and 6 bases stayed unmatched. Germline-derived CDR1 and CDR2 are MNHEY and SVGAGI. The CDR3 extends over 14 amino acids.

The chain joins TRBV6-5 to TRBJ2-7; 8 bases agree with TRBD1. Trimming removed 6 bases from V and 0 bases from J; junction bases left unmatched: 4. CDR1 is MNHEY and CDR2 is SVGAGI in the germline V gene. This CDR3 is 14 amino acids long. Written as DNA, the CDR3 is TGTGCCAGCAGCGGACAGGGACTCTCCTACGAGCAGTACTTC. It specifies CASSGQGLSYEQYF.